The sequence of this TCR beta chain was determined in a study of CD8 T cells in Susac syndrome. An amount of RNA that ranged from roughly 0.45 to 1 ug was reverse transcribed with random hexamers. MiXCR, applied by TCRdb to the immunoSEQ multiplex PCR reads, yields one record per CDR3 protein. In the table there are some 180,000 distinct CDR3 sequences, around 93% of which are singletons. V was clipped by 3 bases and J by 1 base, with 8 bases between them. The germline V gene encodes CDR1 PRHDT and CDR2 FYEKMQ (reference sequence). This CDR3 comprises 14 residues. This sequence originates from a human donor in good health. The sequenced sample was CD4+ T cells from PBMCs. The chain joins TRBV13 to TRBJ2-3; TRBD2 might be the D (6 bases). This CDR3 reads CASSLGGGTDTQYF. In DNA form, the CDR3 reads TGTGCCAGCAGCTTGGGCGGGGGCACAGATACGCAGTATTTT.